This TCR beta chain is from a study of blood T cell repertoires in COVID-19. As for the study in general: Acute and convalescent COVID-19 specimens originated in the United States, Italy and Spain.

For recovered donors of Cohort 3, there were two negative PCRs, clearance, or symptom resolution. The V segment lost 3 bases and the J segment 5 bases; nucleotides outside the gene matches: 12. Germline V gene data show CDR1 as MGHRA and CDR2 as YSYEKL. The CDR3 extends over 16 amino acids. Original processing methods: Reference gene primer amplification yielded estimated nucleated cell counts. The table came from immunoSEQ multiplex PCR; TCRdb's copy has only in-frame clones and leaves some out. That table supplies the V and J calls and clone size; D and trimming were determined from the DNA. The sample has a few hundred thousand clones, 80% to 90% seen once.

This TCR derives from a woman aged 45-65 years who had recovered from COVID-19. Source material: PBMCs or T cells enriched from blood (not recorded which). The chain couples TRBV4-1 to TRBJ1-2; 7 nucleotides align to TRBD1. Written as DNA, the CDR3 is TGCGCCAGCAGCCACACGCCGGGACAGAGAATTTATGGCTACACCTTC. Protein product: CASSHTPGQRIYGYTF.